The 25 T cell receptor beta chains listed next were all sequenced from one sample in a study of CD4 T cells in relation to SARS-CoV-2 and coronaviruses. CD4+ T cells from unexposed donors were obtained before the COVID-19 pandemic (2011-2018). After about ten days of culture, CD4+ T cells were isolated. Libraries were prepared by immunoSEQ multiplex PCR; TCRdb keeps only in-frame clonotypes and omits some of them. Of 9,500 to 12,000 clones detected, 70% to 80% appear once; the ten largest clones hold roughly 18%. Antigen specificity for these receptors is unknown. The sequenced material came from CD4+ T cells from PBMCs, cultured in vitro. The receptors stem from a human donor in good health.

This clone was recorded a few times. The rearrangement links TRBV18 to TRBJ1-5; 7 positions match TRBD1. CDR1 and CDR2 (germline): KGHSH, LQKENI. The CDR3 consists of 13 residues. With V trimmed by 3 bases and J by 4 bases, 0 bases remained unmatched. The CDR3 DNA sequence: TGTGCCAGCTCACCGGGACAGAATCAGCCCCAGCATTTT. Its translation is CASSPGQNQPQHF.

The chain couples TRBV7-2 to TRBJ2-1, with D possibly being TRBD2 (6 bases). Germline V gives CDR1 SGHTA, CDR2 FQGNSA. The CDR3 spans 16 residues. The ends were cut back, 1 base at V and 0 bases at J, with 10 bases in the middle. CDR3 DNA sequence: TGTGCCAGCAGCTTAGTGGGCGGGATCTCCTACAATGAGCAGTTCTTC. Translation: CASSLVGGISYNEQFF.

The V and J genes are TRBV12-3 or TRBV12-4 and TRBJ1-5; maybe TRBD1 (6 bases). V lost 6 bases to trimming and J lost 5 bases, with 8 bases between them. The CDR3 loop spans 12 amino acids. The DNA for the CDR3 is TGTGCCAGCAGGAACAGGGATCAGCCCCAGCATTTT. It specifies CASRNRDQPQHF.

CDR3 in DNA: TGTGCCAGCAGCCGGCTGTACGAGCAGTACTTC. It yields the protein CASSRLYEQYF. The chain is built from TRBV3-1 (or the pseudogene TRBV3-2) and TRBJ2-7; no reliable D call. The CDR3 runs to 11 residues. V gave up 4 bases and J gave up 4 bases, with 5 bases separating them. The V gene's germline CDR1 is LGHDT and CDR2 YNNKEL (reference sequence).

The CDR3 region is CASSTSGGDTQYF. Written as DNA, the CDR3 is TGTGCCAGCAGTACTAGCGGGGGAGATACGCAGTATTTT. The genes are TRBV2 and TRBJ2-3; 11 bases fit TRBD2. The V segment lost 5 bases and the J segment 5 bases; nucleotides outside the gene matches: 0. The CDR3 sequence is 13 residues long. Germline loops: CDR1 SNHLY, CDR2 FYNNEI.

The genes are TRBV11-2 and TRBJ2-3; TRBD2 aligns across 10 bases. The CDR3 loop spans 18 amino acids. The trim removed 1 base at V and 4 bases at J, leaving 11 bases unmatched. Per the germline V gene, CDR1 is SGHAT and CDR2 is FQNNGV. The CDR3 nucleotides are TGTGCCAGCAGCTTAGGGCCAGCGGGAGGGCTTTGGGCAGATACGCAGTATTTT. It specifies CASSLGPAGGLWADTQYF.

Only a few counts were recorded for this clone. The chain has TRBV4-2 and TRBJ2-1, with 8 bases lining up with TRBD2. This CDR3 comprises 16 residues. Germline V gives CDR1 LGHNA, CDR2 YNFKEQ. V shed 6 bases and J 7 bases; nucleotides not matched to a gene: 14. The CDR3 region is CASRSVRGERYNEQFF. CDR3 bases: TGTGCCAGCAGGTCAGTGCGGGGGGAGCGGTATAATGAGCAGTTCTTC.

The chain recombines TRBV4-3 with TRBJ1-4; D possibly corresponds to TRBD1 (6 bases). Looked up from germline, CDR1 is LGHNA and CDR2 is YSLEER. V lost 0 bases, J lost 0 bases, and 11 bases lay in between. CDR3 size: 17 residues. CDR3 nucleotides: TGCGCCAGCAGCCAAGACGGGGGGGCCCCAACTAATGAAAAACTGTTTTTT. Protein product: CASSQDGGAPTNEKLFF.

The V gene is TRBV4-1, the J gene TRBJ1-4, with 7 nucleotides matching TRBD1. J was trimmed by 5 bases and V by 8 bases; bases with no gene match: 5. The CDR3 sequence is 13 residues long. CDR1 is MGHRA, CDR2 YSYEKL, per germline. The CDR3: CASRSQGNEKLFF. The CDR3 region has the DNA TGCGCCAGCCGATCACAGGGGAATGAAAAACTGTTTTTT.

This clone came up once. J is TRBJ2-7 and V is TRBV5-1; D not certain. The CDR3 contains 14 residues. Germline CDR1 is SGHRS and CDR2 is YFSETQ. Trimming took 2 bases from V and 3 from J, leaving 12 bases between them. CDR3 sequence (DNA): TGCGCCAGCAGCTTTAACAGCGCCAACTACGAGCAGTACTTC. Amino acid sequence: CASSFNSANYEQYF. Full variable domain (remainder filled in from reference TRBV5-1 and TRBJ2-7): KAGVTQTPRYLIKTRGQQVTLSCSPISGHRSVSWYQQTPGQGLQFLFEYFSETQRNKGNFPGRFSGRQFSNSRSEMNVSTLELGDSALYLCASSFNSANYEQYFGPGTRLTVT.

This clone was found once. This chain joins TRBV19 and TRBJ2-4; 14 nucleotides line up with TRBD2. With V trimmed by 5 bases and J by 10 bases, 4 bases remained unmatched. CDR1 is LNHDA, CDR2 SQIVND, per germline (reference sequence). The CDR3 is 14 amino acids. CDR3 in DNA: TGTGCCAGTAGTCCGGGACTAGCGGGAGAAATTCAGTACTTC. It translates to CASSPGLAGEIQYF.

A single count supports this clone. The chain combines TRBV18 with TRBJ2-4, with 7 bases identical to TRBD1. Germline CDR1 is KGHSH and CDR2 is LQKENI. The CDR3 contains 14 residues. V shed 3 bases and J 1 base; nucleotides not matched to a gene: 0. The CDR3 bases are TGTGCCAGCTCACCGACAGGGGCCAAAAACATTCAGTACTTC. Translation gives CASSPTGAKNIQYF.

This clone was counted only a few times. The genes are TRBV6-5 and TRBJ1-2, with a tentative D call TRBD1 (5 bases). This CDR3 region has 14 residues. V lost 4 bases, J lost 3 bases, and 12 bases lay in between. Germline V gene lookup returns CDR1 MNHEY and CDR2 SVGAGI. CDR3 protein: CASSSSGRYYGYTF. Written as DNA, the CDR3 is TGTGCCAGCAGTTCCTCGGGACGGTACTATGGCTACACCTTC.

The chain carries TRBV6-5 and TRBJ2-3; D uncertain. V lost 5 bases, J lost 5 bases, and 11 bases lay in between. CDR1 and CDR2 (germline): MNHEY, SVGAGI. CDR3 length: 13 residues. CDR3 residues: CASSSPLGDTQYF. DNA for the CDR3: TGTGCCAGCAGTAGCCCCTTGGGAGATACGCAGTATTTT.

The chain recombines TRBV7-8 with TRBJ2-3; the match to TRBD2 covers 9 bases. Germline V gene sequence: CDR1 SGHVS, CDR2 FQNEAQ. The CDR3 contains 15 residues. The V segment lost 5 bases and the J segment 6 bases; nucleotides outside the gene matches: 9. CDR3 in amino acids: CASSPGLAGMDTQYF. The CDR3 DNA follows: TGTGCCAGCAGCCCTGGCCTAGCGGGGATGGATACGCAGTATTTT.

The CDR3 loop is CTSSQWGVDEQYF. In nucleotides, the CDR3 is TGCACCAGCAGCCAGTGGGGGGTGGACGAGCAGTACTTC. The chain carries TRBV1 and TRBJ2-7; the D segment call TRBD2 is taken from the table without a DNA check. TRBV1 represents a pseudogene. The CDR3 runs 13 residues.

The chain joins TRBV5-5 to TRBJ2-7; TRBD1 might be the D (5 bases). The germline V and J ends were trimmed by 0 bases and 6 bases, with 13 bases remaining between them. The CDR3 covers 14 residues. Germline CDR1 and CDR2: SGHKS and YYEKEE (reference sequence). The CDR3, as DNA: TGTGCCAGCAGCTTGGGGGGAACAGGATTCGAGCAGTACTTC. Its protein product is CASSLGGTGFEQYF. Using reference TRBV5-5 and TRBJ2-7 for the parts outside the CDR3, the full variable domain is DAGVTQSPTHLIKTRGQQVTLRCSPISGHKSVSWYQQVLGQGPQFIFQYYEKEERGRGNFPDRFSARQFPNYSSELNVNALLLGDSALYLCASSLGGTGFEQYFGPGTRLTVT.

This clone was recorded a few times. The chain has TRBV9 and TRBJ2-2; TRBD2 agrees at 11 bases. The CDR3 contains 16 residues. The germline V gene encodes CDR1 SGDLS and CDR2 YYNGEE. V shed 3 bases and J 7 bases; nucleotides not matched to a gene: 8. CDR3 loop: CASSGTSGSWGGELFF. For the CDR3, the DNA is TGTGCCAGCAGCGGAACTAGCGGGAGTTGGGGCGGGGAGCTGTTTTTT.

V and J are TRBV5-6 and TRBJ1-6; a weak D match, TRBD1 (5 bases). Germline lookup yields CDR1 SGHDT and CDR2 YYEEEE. CDR3 length: 16 residues. Trimming removed 3 bases from V and 7 bases from J, with 17 bases in between. CDR3 nucleotide sequence: TGTGCCAGCAGCTCCGAAGCAGGGTATAGGAATTCACCCCTCCACTTT. Translating gives CASSSEAGYRNSPLHF.

This clone occurred once. CDR3 residues: CASSPPYEQYF. The DNA of the CDR3 is TGTGCCAGCAGCCCCCCCTACGAGCAGTACTTC. The rearrangement uses TRBV3-1 (or the pseudogene TRBV3-2) and TRBJ2-7; D unclear. The CDR3 loop spans 11 amino acids. V lost 4 bases to trimming and J lost 2 bases, with 3 bases between them. CDR1 LGHDT and CDR2 YNNKEL come from the germline V gene (reference sequence).

The V call is TRBV3-1 (or the pseudogene TRBV3-2), the J call TRBJ2-5; 7 bases line up with TRBD2. The CDR3 extends over 15 amino acids. V dropped 1 base and J dropped 4; count of bases not matched to a gene: 6. Germline V gives CDR1 LGHDT, CDR2 YNNKEL (reference sequence). The CDR3 reads CASSQVRGRVETQYF. In nucleotides, the CDR3 is TGTGCCAGCAGCCAAGTTCGAGGGAGGGTAGAGACCCAGTACTTC.

V is TRBV27 and J is TRBJ2-4; maybe TRBD2 (6 bases). The CDR3 contains 15 residues. Looked up from germline, CDR1 is MNHEY and CDR2 is SMNVEV (reference sequence). The V end lost 3 bases, the J end lost 7 bases, and 16 bases lay between the germline ends. CDR3 DNA: TGTGCCAGCAGTTTTGGGGGGACCCCGGGGAACATTCAGTACTTC. Translation: CASSFGGTPGNIQYF.

This chain joins TRBV6-2 or TRBV6-3 and TRBJ2-7, with TRBD1 matching 10 bases. The V segment lost 6 bases and the J segment 4 bases; nucleotides outside the gene matches: 6. Germline loops: CDR1 MNHEY, CDR2 SVGEGT. The CDR3 is 14 amino acids. The DNA of the CDR3 is TGTGCCAGCAGCCCCGGACAGGGGGTGTACGAGCAGTACTTC. It specifies CASSPGQGVYEQYF.

This clone was seen a handful of times. The chain links TRBV6-5 to TRBJ2-1; 8 positions agree with TRBD2. The CDR3 is 15 residues long. V lost 5 bases and J lost 4; bases outside the gene matches: 7. The germline gives CDR1 MNHEY, CDR2 SVGAGI. The CDR3 coding sequence is TGTGCCAGCAGTATTAGCGGGGTCGGGTACAATGAGCAGTTCTTC. It translates to CASSISGVGYNEQFF.

This clone has just a few counts. This chain connects TRBV7-3 to TRBJ2-1; a weak D match, TRBD2 (6 bases). CDR1 and CDR2 (germline): SGHTA, FQGTGA. CDR3 length equals 13 residues. The ends were cut back, 6 bases at V and 7 bases at J, with 13 bases in the middle. In DNA, the CDR3 is TGTGCCAGCAGTGCGGGACCCCCAAATGAGCAGTTCTTC. Its translation: CASSAGPPNEQFF. The whole variable domain, filled in from reference TRBV7-3 and TRBJ2-1, reads GAGVSQTPSNKVTEKGKYVELRCDPISGHTALYWYRQSLGQGPEFLIYFQGTGAADDSGLPNDRFFAVRPEGSVSTLKIQRTERGDSAVYLCASSAGPPNEQFFGPGTRLTVL.